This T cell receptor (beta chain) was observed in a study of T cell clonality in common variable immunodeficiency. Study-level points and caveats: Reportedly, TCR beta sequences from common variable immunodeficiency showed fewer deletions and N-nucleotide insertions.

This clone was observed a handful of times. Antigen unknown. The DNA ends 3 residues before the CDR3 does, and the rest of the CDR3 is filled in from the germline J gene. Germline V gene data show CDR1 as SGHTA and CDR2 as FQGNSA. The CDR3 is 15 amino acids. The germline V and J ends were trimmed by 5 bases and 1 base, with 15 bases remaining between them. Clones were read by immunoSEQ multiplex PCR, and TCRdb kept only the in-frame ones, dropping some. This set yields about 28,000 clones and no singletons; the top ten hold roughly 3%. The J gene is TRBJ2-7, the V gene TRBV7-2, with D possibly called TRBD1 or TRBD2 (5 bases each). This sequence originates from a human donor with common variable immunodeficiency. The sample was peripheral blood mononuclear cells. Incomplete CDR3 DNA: TGTGCCAGCAGCCGTAGAGGGCAGGGATCCTACGAG. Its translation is CASSRRGQGSYE. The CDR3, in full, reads CASSRRGQGSYEQYF.